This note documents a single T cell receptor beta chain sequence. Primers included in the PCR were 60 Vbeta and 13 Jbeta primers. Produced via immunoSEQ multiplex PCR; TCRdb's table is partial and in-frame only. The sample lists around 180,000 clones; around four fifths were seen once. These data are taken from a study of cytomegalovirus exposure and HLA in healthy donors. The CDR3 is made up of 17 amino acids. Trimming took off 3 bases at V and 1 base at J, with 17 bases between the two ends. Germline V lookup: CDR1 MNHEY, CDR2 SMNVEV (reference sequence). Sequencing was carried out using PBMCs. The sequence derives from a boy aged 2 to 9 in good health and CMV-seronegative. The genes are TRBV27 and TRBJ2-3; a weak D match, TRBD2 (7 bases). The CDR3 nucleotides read TGTGCCAGCAGTTTTTCTATCGGGGGGCCTCGCACAGATACGCAGTATTTT. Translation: CASSFSIGGPRTDTQYF.